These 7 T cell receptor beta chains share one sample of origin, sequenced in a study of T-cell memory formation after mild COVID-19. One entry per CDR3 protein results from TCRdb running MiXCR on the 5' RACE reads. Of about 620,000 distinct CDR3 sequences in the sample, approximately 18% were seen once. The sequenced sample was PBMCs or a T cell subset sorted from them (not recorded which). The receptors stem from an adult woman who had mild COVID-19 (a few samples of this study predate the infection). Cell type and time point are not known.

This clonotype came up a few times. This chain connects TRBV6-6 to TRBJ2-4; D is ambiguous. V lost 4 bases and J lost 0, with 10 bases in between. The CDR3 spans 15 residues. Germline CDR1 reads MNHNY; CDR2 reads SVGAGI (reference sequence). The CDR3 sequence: CASSSSFIAKNIQYF. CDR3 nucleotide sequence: TGTGCCAGCAGTTCCTCATTTATAGCCAAAAACATTCAGTACTTC.

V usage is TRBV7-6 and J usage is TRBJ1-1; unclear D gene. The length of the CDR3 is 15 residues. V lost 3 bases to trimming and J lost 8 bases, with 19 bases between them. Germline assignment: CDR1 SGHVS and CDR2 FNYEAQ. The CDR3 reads CASSFAGSGYSEAFF. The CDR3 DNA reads TGTGCCAGCAGCTTTGCGGGAAGTGGTTATTCGGAAGCTTTCTTT.

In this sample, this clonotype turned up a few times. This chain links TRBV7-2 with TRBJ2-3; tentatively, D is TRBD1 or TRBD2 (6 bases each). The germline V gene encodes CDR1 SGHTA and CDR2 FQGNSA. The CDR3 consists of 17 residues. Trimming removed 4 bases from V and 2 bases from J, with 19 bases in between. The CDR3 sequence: CASSSPVGGGLTDTQYF. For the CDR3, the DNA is TGTGCCAGCAGCTCCCCAGTCGGGGGCGGTCTCACAGATACGCAGTATTTT.

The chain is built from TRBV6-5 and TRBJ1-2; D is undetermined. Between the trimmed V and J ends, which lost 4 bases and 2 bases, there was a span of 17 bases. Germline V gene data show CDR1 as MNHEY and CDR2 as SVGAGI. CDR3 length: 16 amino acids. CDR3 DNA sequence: TGTGCCAGCAGTTCAATTAGTCGGTCCAACAACTATGGCTACACCTTC. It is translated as CASSSISRSNNYGYTF.

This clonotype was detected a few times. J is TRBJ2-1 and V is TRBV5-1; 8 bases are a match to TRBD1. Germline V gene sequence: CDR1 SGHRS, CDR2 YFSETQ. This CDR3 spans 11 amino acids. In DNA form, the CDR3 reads TGCAAAGGACAGGGTTACAATGAGCAGTTCTTC. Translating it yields CKGQGYNEQFF.

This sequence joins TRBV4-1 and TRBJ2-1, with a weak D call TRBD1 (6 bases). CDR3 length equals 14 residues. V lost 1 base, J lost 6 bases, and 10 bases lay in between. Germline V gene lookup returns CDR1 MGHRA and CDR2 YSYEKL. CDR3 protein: CASSQGTGSNEQFF. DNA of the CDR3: TGCGCCAGCAGCCAAGGTACAGGGTCCAATGAGCAGTTCTTC.

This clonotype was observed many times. CDR3 in amino acids: CASSHTGTGYNEQFF. Written as DNA, the CDR3 is TGTGCCAGCAGCCATACCGGGACGGGATACAATGAGCAGTTCTTC. The chain employs TRBV3-1 and TRBJ2-1; D is perhaps TRBD1 or TRBD2 (5 bases each). Trimming left V 3 bases short and J 4 bases short, with 13 bases between. CDR1 LGHDT and CDR2 YNNKEL come from the germline V gene (reference sequence). This CDR3 is built from 15 residues.